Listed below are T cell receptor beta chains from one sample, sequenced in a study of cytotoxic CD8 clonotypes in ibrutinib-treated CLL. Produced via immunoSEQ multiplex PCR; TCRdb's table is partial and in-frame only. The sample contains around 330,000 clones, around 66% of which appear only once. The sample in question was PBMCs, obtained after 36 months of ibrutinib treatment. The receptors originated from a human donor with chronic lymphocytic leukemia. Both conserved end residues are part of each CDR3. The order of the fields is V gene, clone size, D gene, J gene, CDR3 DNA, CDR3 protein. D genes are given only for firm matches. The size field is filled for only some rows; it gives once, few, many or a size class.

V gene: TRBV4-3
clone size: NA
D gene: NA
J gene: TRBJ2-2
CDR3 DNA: TGCGCCAGCAGCCATCGTGGTGGCGGGGAGCTGTTTTTT
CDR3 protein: CASSHRGGGELFF

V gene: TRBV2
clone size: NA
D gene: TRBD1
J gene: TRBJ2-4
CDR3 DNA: TGTGCCAGCAGGGACTCAGGGGGAGCCAAAAACATTCAGTACTTC
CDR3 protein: CASRDSGGAKNIQYF

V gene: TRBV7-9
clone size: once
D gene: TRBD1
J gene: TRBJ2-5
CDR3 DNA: TGTGCCAGCAGCTGGGACAGGGGGCAAGAGACCCAGTACTTC
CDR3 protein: CASSWDRGQETQYF

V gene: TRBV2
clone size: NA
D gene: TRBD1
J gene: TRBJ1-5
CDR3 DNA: TGTGCCAGCACCCTGGACAGGGGAGTTAGTCAGCCCCAGCATTTT
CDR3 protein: CASTLDRGVSQPQHF

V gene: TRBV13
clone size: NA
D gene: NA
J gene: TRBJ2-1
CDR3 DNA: TGTGCCAGCAGCTTGGTTGCGGGGAGCTCCTACAATGAGCAGTTCTTC
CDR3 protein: CASSLVAGSSYNEQFF

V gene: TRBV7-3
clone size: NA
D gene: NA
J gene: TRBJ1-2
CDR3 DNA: TGTGCCAGCAGCACCGGGCCGATGCGAGCTAACTATGGCTACACCTTC
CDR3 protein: CASSTGPMRANYGYTF

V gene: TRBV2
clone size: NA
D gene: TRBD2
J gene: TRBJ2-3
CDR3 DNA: TGTGCCAGCATTGGGAGGGGCACAGATACGCAGTATTTT
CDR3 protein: CASIGRGTDTQYF

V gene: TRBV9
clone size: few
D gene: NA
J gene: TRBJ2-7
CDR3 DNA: TGTGCCAGCAGCGTAGAGTTGGCTGACTACGAGCAGTACTTC
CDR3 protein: CASSVELADYEQYF

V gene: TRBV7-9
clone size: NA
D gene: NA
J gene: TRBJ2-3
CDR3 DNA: TGTGCCAGCAGCTTAAGGGGGGGACTCAAAGATACGCAGTATTTT
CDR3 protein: CASSLRGGLKDTQYF

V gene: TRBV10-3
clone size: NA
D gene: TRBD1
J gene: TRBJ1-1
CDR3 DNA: TGTGCCATCACGGAGGGGGCGACGGACACTGAAGCTTTCTTT
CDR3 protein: CAITEGATDTEAFF

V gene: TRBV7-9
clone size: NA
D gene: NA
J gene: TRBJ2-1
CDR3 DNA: TGTGCCAGCAGCCCCCCTGGGTCTGGGGCCTACAATGAGCAGTTCTTC
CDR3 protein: CASSPPGSGAYNEQFF

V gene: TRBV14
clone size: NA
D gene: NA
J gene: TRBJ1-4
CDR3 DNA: TGTGCCAGCAGCCAAGGGGCCCTGTTTAATGAAAAACTGTTTTTT
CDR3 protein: CASSQGALFNEKLFF

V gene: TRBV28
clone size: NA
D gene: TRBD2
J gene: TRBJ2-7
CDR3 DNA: TGTGCCAGCACCCAAACTGGACTAGCGGGATTTTTCTACGAGCAGTACTTC
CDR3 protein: CASTQTGLAGFFYEQYF

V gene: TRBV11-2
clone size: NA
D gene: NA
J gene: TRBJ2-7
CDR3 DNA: TGTGCCAGCAGCTCGACGGAGGGACTTTATCACGAGCAGTACTTC
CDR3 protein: CASSSTEGLYHEQYF

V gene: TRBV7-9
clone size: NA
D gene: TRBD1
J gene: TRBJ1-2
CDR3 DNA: TGTGCCAGCAGCCCTCCGGACAGGGGCTATGGCTACACCTTC
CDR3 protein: CASSPPDRGYGYTF

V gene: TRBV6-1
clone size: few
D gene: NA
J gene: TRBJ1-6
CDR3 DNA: TGTGCCAGCAGTGACAGGGGTTCACCCCTCCACTTT
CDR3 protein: CASSDRGSPLHF

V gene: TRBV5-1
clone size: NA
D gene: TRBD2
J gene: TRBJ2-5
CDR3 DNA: TGCGCCAGCAGCCTGGGGATTAGCGGGAGATGGGAGACCCAGTACTTC
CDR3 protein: CASSLGISGRWETQYF

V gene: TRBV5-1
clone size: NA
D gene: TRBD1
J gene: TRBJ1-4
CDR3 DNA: TGCGCCAGCAGCTTACTCCCAGGGGGCTCTAATGAAAAACTGTTTTTT
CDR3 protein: CASSLLPGGSNEKLFF

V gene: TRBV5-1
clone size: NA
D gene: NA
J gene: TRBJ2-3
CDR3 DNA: TGCGCCAGCAGCTTGCTCCCGACAAGCACAGATACGCAGTATTTT
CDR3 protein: CASSLLPTSTDTQYF

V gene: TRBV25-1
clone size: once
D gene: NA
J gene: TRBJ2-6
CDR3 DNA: TGTGCCAGCAGTACGGGGAACCCCCGGGCCAACGTCCTGACTTTC
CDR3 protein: CASSTGNPRANVLTF

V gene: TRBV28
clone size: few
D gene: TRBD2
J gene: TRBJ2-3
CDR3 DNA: TGTGCCAGCAGTTTAGGTCTAGCGGGAGTTCAAGATACGCAGTATTTT
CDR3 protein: CASSLGLAGVQDTQYF

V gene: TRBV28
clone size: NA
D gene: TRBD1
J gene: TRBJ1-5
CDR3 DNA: TGTGCCAGCAGTTTAGCCCCAGGGGGTAGGGGTCAGCCCCAGCATTTT
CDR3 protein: CASSLAPGGRGQPQHF

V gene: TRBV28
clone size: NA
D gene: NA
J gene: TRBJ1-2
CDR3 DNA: TGTGCCAGCAGTCCTCTAGATGGCTACACCTTC
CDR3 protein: CASSPLDGYTF

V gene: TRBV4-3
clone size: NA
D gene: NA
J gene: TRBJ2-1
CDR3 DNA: TGCGCCAGCAGCCCCACGCGAAATACCTACAATGAGCAGTTCTTC
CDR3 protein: CASSPTRNTYNEQFF

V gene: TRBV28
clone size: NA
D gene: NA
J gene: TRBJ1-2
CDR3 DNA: TGTGCCATTAACCCGGGAGATGGCTACACCTTC
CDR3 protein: CAINPGDGYTF

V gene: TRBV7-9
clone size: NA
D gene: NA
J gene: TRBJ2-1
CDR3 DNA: TGTGCCAGCAGCCCTCCACGCCTGGCGGGATCAAATGAGCAGTTCTTC
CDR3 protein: CASSPPRLAGSNEQFF

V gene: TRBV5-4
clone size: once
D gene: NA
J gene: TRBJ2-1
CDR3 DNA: TGTGCCAGCAGCTATATTCTTATTGGACTCCACAATGAGCAGTTCTTC
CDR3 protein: CASSYILIGLHNEQFF

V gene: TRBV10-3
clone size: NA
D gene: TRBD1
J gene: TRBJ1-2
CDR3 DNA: TGTGCCATCAGTGTCTCAGGGGGCGGCTACACCTTC
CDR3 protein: CAISVSGGGYTF

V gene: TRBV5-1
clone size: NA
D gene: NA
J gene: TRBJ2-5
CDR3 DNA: TGCGCCAGCAGCTTGGATAGGGGCGCCCAGTACTTC
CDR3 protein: CASSLDRGAQYF

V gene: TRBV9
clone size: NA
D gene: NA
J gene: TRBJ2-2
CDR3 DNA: TGTGCCAGCAGGCGGGACGCAGACACCGGGGAGCTGTTTTTT
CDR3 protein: CASRRDADTGELFF

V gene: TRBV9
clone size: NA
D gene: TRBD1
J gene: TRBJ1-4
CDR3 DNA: TGTGCCAGCAGCCGGGACAGTGTAGGGGAAAAACTGTTTTTT
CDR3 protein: CASSRDSVGEKLFF

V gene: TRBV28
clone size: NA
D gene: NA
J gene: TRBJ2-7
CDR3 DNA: TGTGCCAGCAGTTTACGCAGGGTCCCCTCCTACGAGCAGTACTTC
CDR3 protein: CASSLRRVPSYEQYF

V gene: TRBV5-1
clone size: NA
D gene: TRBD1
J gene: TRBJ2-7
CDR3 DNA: TGCGCCAGCAGCAACGGACAGGGGATCTCCTACGAGCAGTACTTC
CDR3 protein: CASSNGQGISYEQYF

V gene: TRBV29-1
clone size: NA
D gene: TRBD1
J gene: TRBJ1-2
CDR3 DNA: TGCAGCGCGGGAGGGGGCCATGACTATGGCTACACCTTC
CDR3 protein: CSAGGGHDYGYTF

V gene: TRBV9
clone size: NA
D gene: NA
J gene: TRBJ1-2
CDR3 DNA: TGTGCCAGCAGCCGGAATGGCTACACCTTC
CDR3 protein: CASSRNGYTF

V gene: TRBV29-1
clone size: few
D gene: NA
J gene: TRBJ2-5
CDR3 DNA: TGCAGCGTTGCCGGGGAGACCCAGTACTTC
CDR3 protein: CSVAGETQYF

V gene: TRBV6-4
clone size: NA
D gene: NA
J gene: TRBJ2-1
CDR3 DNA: TGTGCCAGCAGTGACTCGTTACGGCACAATGAGCAGTTCTTC
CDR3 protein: CASSDSLRHNEQFF

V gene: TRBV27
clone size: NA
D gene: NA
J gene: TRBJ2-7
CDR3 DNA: TGTGCCAGCAGTTCCAATACCTACGAGCAGTACTTC
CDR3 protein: CASSSNTYEQYF

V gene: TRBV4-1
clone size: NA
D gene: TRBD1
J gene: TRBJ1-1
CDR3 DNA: TGCGCCAGCAGCCACCGGACAGGGAGGAACACTGAAGCTTTCTTT
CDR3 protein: CASSHRTGRNTEAFF

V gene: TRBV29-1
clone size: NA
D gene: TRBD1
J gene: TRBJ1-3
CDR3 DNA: TGCAGCGTCCTACAGGGGGCTCGGGAAAACACCATATATTTT
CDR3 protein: CSVLQGARENTIYF

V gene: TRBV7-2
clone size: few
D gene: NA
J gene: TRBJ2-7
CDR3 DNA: TGTGCCAGCAGCTTATATGGAGAGGACGAGCAGTACTTC
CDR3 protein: CASSLYGEDEQYF

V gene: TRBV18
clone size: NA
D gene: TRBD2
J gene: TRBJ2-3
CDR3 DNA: TGTGCCAGCTCACCCCCTAGCGGCTCCACAGATACGCAGTATTTT
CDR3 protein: CASSPPSGSTDTQYF

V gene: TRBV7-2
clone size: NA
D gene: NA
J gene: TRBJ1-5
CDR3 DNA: TGTGCCAGCAGCTTAGCGGACAGTAGCCAGCCCCAGCATTTT
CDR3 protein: CASSLADSSQPQHF

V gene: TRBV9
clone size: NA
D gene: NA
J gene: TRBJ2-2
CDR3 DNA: TGTGCCAGCAGCGTAGGAAACACCGGGGAGCTGTTTTTT
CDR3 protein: CASSVGNTGELFF

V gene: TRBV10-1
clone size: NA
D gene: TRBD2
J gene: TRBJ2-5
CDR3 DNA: TGCGCCATCCTAGCGGGCGGCGGTAAGGAGACCCAGTACTTC
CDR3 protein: CAILAGGGKETQYF

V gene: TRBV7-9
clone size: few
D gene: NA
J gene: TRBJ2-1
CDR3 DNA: TGTGCCAGCAGCTCGTACTATGAGCAGTTCTTC
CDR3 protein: CASSSYYEQFF

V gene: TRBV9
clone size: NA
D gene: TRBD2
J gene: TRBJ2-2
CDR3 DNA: TGTGCCAGCAGCGTAGGGCTAGCGGGGTTCGCAATAACAGCCGGGGAGCTGTTTTTT
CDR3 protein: CASSVGLAGFAITAGELFF

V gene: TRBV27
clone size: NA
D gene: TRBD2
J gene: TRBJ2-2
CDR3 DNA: TGTGCCAGCAGCCGAGCGGGGTATCGGGAGCTGTTTTTT
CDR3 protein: CASSRAGYRELFF

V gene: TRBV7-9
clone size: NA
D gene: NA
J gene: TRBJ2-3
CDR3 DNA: TGTGCCAGCAGCTTTTTAGGGCCCGTGACAGATACGCAGTATTTT
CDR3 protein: CASSFLGPVTDTQYF

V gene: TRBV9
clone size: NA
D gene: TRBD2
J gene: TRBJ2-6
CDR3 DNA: TGTGCCAGCAGCGATCCGGGACTAGCGGGCTCTGGGGCCAACGTCCTGACTTTC
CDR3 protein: CASSDPGLAGSGANVLTF